Below are 31 T cell receptor beta chains sequenced from a single sample in a study of HIV-infected patients and healthy controls (dated by TCRdb to the mid-2010s). Library preparation employed 5' RACE. TCRdb lists the instrument as Illumina MiSeq. Roughly 510 ng RNA was reverse transcribed with SuperScript III using primers against the alpha and beta constant regions. Separate libraries for the alpha and beta chains were generated through chain-specific third strand synthesis that incorporated multiplexing indices. Using fastp at Q25 and MiXCR, TCRdb reprocessed the public reads and kept productive beta chains. Rows are unified per CDR3 protein, each entry keeping the most common DNA and genes. The sample includes about 6,600 distinct CDR3 sequences, with more than 7.5% observed a single time. Of the sample, around 20% falls within the top ten clones. Follow-up blood from HIV-infected patients was collected roughly three months, about 14 weeks, after antiretroviral therapy began. Whole blood was used without cell fractionation, so the repertoire reflected all unsorted peripheral T cells.

The input for sequencing was blood, taken during antiretroviral therapy. The source is an adult with HIV infection.

This clonotype has a count of ten or more. The chain employs TRBV27 and TRBJ1-1; D perhaps matches TRBD1 (5 bases). V was pared by 0 bases and J by 6 bases, with 20 bases between. The CDR3 sequence is 17 residues long. Germline values: CDR1 MNHEY, CDR2 SMNVEV (reference sequence). CDR3 residues: CASSLSWAGRGTAEAFF. For the CDR3, the DNA is TGTGCCAGCAGTTTATCGTGGGCAGGGCGGGGAACCGCTGAAGCTTTCTTT.

This clonotype is termed medium-sized. The CDR3 reads CAISELQTKALHF. CDR3 coding DNA: TGTGCCATCAGTGAGTTACAGACCAAGGCCCTCCACTTT. The chain carries TRBV10-3 and TRBJ1-6; D gene uncertain. CDR1 ENHRY and CDR2 SYGVKD come from the germline V gene. V lost 1 base and J lost 14, with 12 bases in between. The CDR3 has 13 amino acids.

By sample share, this clonotype is medium-sized. V usage is TRBV5-1 and J usage is TRBJ2-3; 11 nucleotides align to TRBD1. From germline, CDR1 is SGHRS and CDR2 YFSETQ. Germline trimming cut 4 bases from V and 3 bases from J; bases unmatched to any gene: 1. The CDR3 runs to 14 residues. CDR3 in amino acids: CASSRDRGTDTQYF. The CDR3 coding sequence is TGCGCCAGCAGCCGGGACAGGGGGACAGATACGCAGTATTTT.

This clonotype is medium-sized in the sample. For the CDR3, the DNA is TGTGCCAGCAGTGAAACTCGCTCTGGAAACACCATATATTTT. It translates to CASSETRSGNTIYF. The V call is TRBV6-6, the J call TRBJ1-3; D is unclear. V lost 5 bases, J lost 0 bases, and 8 bases lay in between. This CDR3 has 14 amino acids. Germline V gives CDR1 MNHNY, CDR2 SVGAGI (reference sequence).

This clonotype is medium-sized. The chain couples TRBV19 to TRBJ1-5, with D perhaps TRBD1 (5 bases). V gave up 6 bases and J gave up 4 bases, with 13 bases separating them. The CDR3 extends over 14 amino acids. The V gene's germline CDR1 is LNHDA and CDR2 SQIVND (reference sequence). CDR3 amino acids: CASRVQGLNQPQHF. The CDR3 nucleotides are TGTGCCAGTAGAGTGCAGGGCCTTAATCAGCCCCAGCATTTT.

This clonotype counts as medium-sized (0.01 to 0.1%). The CDR3 sequence: CASSPDRDRTEAFF. Written as DNA, the CDR3 is TGTGCCAGCTCACCAGACAGGGATAGGACTGAAGCTTTCTTT. This chain uses TRBV18 with TRBJ1-1; 7 nucleotides align to TRBD1. The trim removed 2 bases at V and 5 bases at J, leaving 5 bases unmatched. There are 14 residues in the CDR3. Germline CDR1 KGHSH, CDR2 LQKENI.

This clonotype was recorded at least ten times. The rearrangement joins TRBV27 to TRBJ1-6; possible D gene TRBD1, 5 bases. This CDR3 is built from 15 residues. Germline V lookup: CDR1 MNHEY, CDR2 SMNVEV (reference sequence). The V and J ends lost 7 bases and 7 bases respectively, with 17 bases between them. CDR3 amino acids: CASIRLGEQNSPLHF. As DNA, the CDR3 is TGTGCCAGCATCCGACTGGGGGAGCAAAATTCACCCCTCCACTTT.

This clonotype ranks as large (0.1 to 1%). The rearrangement joins TRBV6-2 or TRBV6-3 to TRBJ1-1; D is undetermined. V was shortened by 6 bases and J by 7 bases, with 12 bases between the two germline ends. The CDR3 loop spans 12 amino acids. Germline V gene lookup returns CDR1 MNHEY and CDR2 SVGEGT. The DNA for the CDR3 is TGTGCCAGCAGCCCCCCGGCTTATGAAGCTTTCTTT. It is translated as CASSPPAYEAFF.

This clonotype counts as medium-sized. This chain links TRBV10-3 with TRBJ1-1; 8 nucleotides agree with TRBD1. Germline V gene data show CDR1 as ENHRY and CDR2 as SYGVKD. V shed 6 bases, J shed 5 bases, and the junction held 8 bases outside the gene matches. The CDR3 extends over 14 amino acids. The CDR3 DNA sequence: TGTGCCATCAGCCCCGGACAGGGTCAAACTGAAGCTTTCTTT. Translation: CAISPGQGQTEAFF.

The table lists this clonotype with a few counts. This chain links TRBV7-2 with TRBJ2-1; no clear D gene. Trimming removed 7 bases from V and 3 bases from J, with 13 bases in between. CDR3 length: 14 residues. Germline CDR1 and CDR2: SGHTA and FQGNSA. The CDR3 loop is CASTTPSSYNEQFF. The CDR3 bases are TGTGCCAGCACCACACCGTCCAGCTACAATGAGCAGTTCTTC.

This clonotype is judged medium-sized (0.01 to 0.1%). This chain links TRBV20-1 with TRBJ2-7; 7 bases fit TRBD1. Germline V CDR1 and CDR2: DFQATT, SNEGSKA (reference sequence). CDR3 size: 13 residues. The junction had 6 bases not matched to a gene; V was cut back by 4 bases and J by 3 bases. Written as DNA, the CDR3 is TGCAGTGCTAACCCCGGGACAGTCTACGAGCAGTACTTC. It translates to CSANPGTVYEQYF.

This chain joins TRBV10-3 and TRBJ1-5, with a possible D match to TRBD1 (6 bases). Germline V gene data show CDR1 as ENHRY and CDR2 as SYGVKD. The CDR3 length is 14 residues. V lost 4 bases and J 3 bases, leaving 10 bases between the germline ends. The CDR3 region has the DNA TGTGCCATCAGTGCGGACAGCGACAATCAGCCCCAGCATTTT. Encoded protein: CAISADSDNQPQHF.

This clonotype is categorized as medium-sized. The chain is built from TRBV20-1 and TRBJ1-5; D remains unclear. This CDR3 contains 14 residues. Germline CDR1 is DFQATT and CDR2 is SNEGSKA (reference sequence). V was pared by 2 bases and J by 2 bases, with 10 bases between. The CDR3 region is CSARFGRGNQPQHF. Here the CDR3 DNA reads TGCAGTGCTAGATTTGGTCGGGGCAATCAGCCCCAGCATTTT.

This clonotype was counted many times. The chain's CDR3 is CASSQVRSGRASSYNEQFF. CDR3 bases: TGCGCCAGCAGTCAGGTTCGCTCGGGCAGGGCCAGCTCCTACAATGAGCAGTTCTTC. This chain uses TRBV23-1 with TRBJ2-1; TRBD1 might be the D (5 bases). TRBV23-1 is annotated as an ORF whose role is uncertain. The CDR3 has 19 amino acids. V dropped 3 bases and J dropped 0 bases, with 21 bases sitting between them.

This clonotype was counted a single time. At one end the junction does not follow the germline gene, possibly because of a read error. The rearrangement joins TRBV6-2 or TRBV6-3 to TRBJ2-1; unclear D gene. The CDR3 extends over 11 amino acids. CDR1 and CDR2 (germline): MNHEY, SVGEGT. CDR3 in DNA: TGTGCCAGCAGTCCCGGCCGAGAGAAGGTCTTC. Translation: CASSPGREKVF.

This clonotype counts as medium-sized (0.01 to 0.1%). V usage is TRBV20-1 and J usage is TRBJ1-2; TRBD1 is a possible D gene (6 bases). The V and J ends lost 3 bases and 5 bases respectively, with 16 bases between them. Germline CDR1 reads DFQATT; CDR2 reads SNEGSKA (reference sequence). This CDR3 region has 14 residues. CDR3 nucleotide sequence: TGCAGTGCTAGCCCCGAGGGGGGGAGATATGGCTACACCTTC. Its protein is CSASPEGGRYGYTF.

This chain uses TRBV20-1 with TRBJ1-5; TRBD1 aligns across 8 bases. The V gene end was trimmed by 3 bases and the J gene end by 4 bases; junction bases not matched to a gene: 5. This CDR3 is 14 amino acids long. In germline, CDR1 is DFQATT, CDR2 SNEGSKA (reference sequence). DNA for the CDR3: TGCAGTGCTAGCTTAGACAGGGGTAATCAGCCCCAGCATTTT. The encoded protein is CSASLDRGNQPQHF.

J is TRBJ2-5 and V is TRBV4-2; 8 positions agree with TRBD1. The germline gives CDR1 LGHNA, CDR2 YNFKEQ. V was pared by 3 bases and J by 5 bases, with 14 bases of the junction left unmatched. The CDR3 runs 17 residues. As DNA, the CDR3 is TGTGCCAGCAGCCATGATTCCTCCAGGGGGCGCGGGGAGACCCAGTACTTC. Translating gives CASSHDSSRGRGETQYF.

Relative to its sample, this clonotype is medium-sized. This sequence joins TRBV12-3 or TRBV12-4 and TRBJ2-5; tentatively, D is TRBD2 (6 bases). V lost 7 bases to trimming and J lost 7 bases, with 16 bases between them. CDR3 length: 13 amino acids. The CDR3 DNA is TGTGCCAGCACAGTCCGGGAGCTAGCGACCCAGTACTTC. This gives the protein CASTVRELATQYF.

The sample holds many counts of this clonotype. This chain joins TRBV5-4 and TRBJ1-4; no definite D call. Germline loops: CDR1 SGHNT, CDR2 YYREEE (reference sequence). The CDR3 consists of 14 residues. V lost 0 bases and J 4 bases, leaving 7 bases between the germline ends. The CDR3 coding sequence is TGTGCCAGCAGCTTGGACGGCCTTAATGAAAAACTGTTTTTT. It translates to CASSLDGLNEKLFF. Complete variable domain (other parts from reference TRBV5-4 and TRBJ1-4): ETGVTQSPTHLIKTRGQQVTLRCSSQSGHNTVSWYQQALGQGPQFIFQYYREEENGRGNFPPRFSGLQFPNYSSELNVNALELDDSALYLCASSLDGLNEKLFFGSGTQLSVL.

This clonotype was found a few times. The chain carries TRBV28 and TRBJ2-7; no firm D call. V shed 3 bases and J shed 0 bases, with 12 bases lying between them. Germline V gene data show CDR1 as MDHEN and CDR2 as SYDVKM. CDR3 length equals 15 residues. CDR3 protein: CASSFPATSSYEQYF. The CDR3 bases are TGTGCCAGCAGTTTCCCTGCCACGAGCTCCTACGAGCAGTACTTC.

In its sample, this clonotype is medium-sized. V is TRBV5-1 and J is TRBJ2-3; D is undetermined. Looked up from germline, CDR1 is SGHRS and CDR2 is YFSETQ. This CDR3 region has 15 residues. The V and J ends lost 4 bases and 0 bases respectively, with 12 bases between them. This chain's CDR3 is CASSIRTDSTDTQYF. The CDR3 DNA follows: TGCGCCAGCAGCATAAGGACGGATAGCACAGATACGCAGTATTTT.

This clonotype is medium-sized (0.01 to 0.1%) by share. The chain has TRBV28 and TRBJ1-4, with D maybe TRBD1 (6 bases). The germline CDR1 and CDR2 sequences are MDHEN and SYDVKM. This CDR3 is 15 amino acids long. V was clipped by 4 bases and J by 6 bases, with 15 bases between them. The CDR3 loop reads CASSSWWDTDEKLFF. As DNA, the CDR3 is TGTGCCAGCAGTTCTTGGTGGGACACGGATGAAAAACTGTTTTTT.

This clonotype is deemed medium-sized. The DNA for the CDR3 is TGTGCCAGCAGCCCCCCGGGACCCTACGAGCAGTACTTC. It is translated as CASSPPGPYEQYF. The chain couples TRBV2 to TRBJ2-7; either TRBD1 or TRBD2 may supply D (5 bases each). There are 13 residues in the CDR3. V dropped 6 bases and J dropped 2 bases, with 11 bases sitting between them. Germline CDR1 and CDR2: SNHLY and FYNNEI.

In its sample, this clonotype is medium-sized. The DNA of the CDR3 is TGTGCCAGCAGCGCCCACAGGACTAACTATGGCTACACCTTC. This sequence encodes CASSAHRTNYGYTF. The V and J genes are TRBV7-2 and TRBJ1-2; perhaps TRBD1 as D (5 bases). Germline V gene lookup returns CDR1 SGHTA and CDR2 FQGNSA. The length of the CDR3 is 14 residues. V lost 5 bases and J 0 bases, leaving 10 bases between the germline ends.

In this sample, this clonotype is medium-sized. This chain joins TRBV20-1 and TRBJ2-1; 10 bases agree with TRBD2. Germline assignment: CDR1 DFQATT and CDR2 SNEGSKA (reference sequence). The CDR3 spans 17 residues. V dropped 2 bases and J dropped 4; count of bases not matched to a gene: 11. The CDR3 DNA is TGCAGTGCTAGATTCACCCAGCGGGGGGGCTTGTACAATGAGCAGTTCTTC. Protein product: CSARFTQRGGLYNEQFF.

This clonotype is medium-sized. The genes are TRBV6-5 and TRBJ2-2, with 7 bases that match TRBD1. The CDR3 has 16 residues. V lost 1 base, J lost 8 bases, and 10 bases stayed unmatched. CDR1 and CDR2 from the germline V gene are MNHEY and SVGAGI. The CDR3 protein is CASSYFLLTGSGELFF. The CDR3 DNA is TGTGCCAGCAGTTACTTTCTTTTGACAGGGTCTGGGGAGCTGTTTTTT.

This clonotype is deemed medium-sized. The chain employs TRBV7-2 and TRBJ2-1; the D gene could be TRBD1 or TRBD2 (6 bases each). This CDR3 is built from 17 residues. V lost 4 bases and J 1 base, leaving 17 bases between the germline ends. Germline CDR1 reads SGHTA; CDR2 reads FQGNSA. CDR3 bases: TGTGCCAGCAGCTCCCGACATGGGGGGCCTTCCTACAATGAGCAGTTCTTC. Translating gives CASSSRHGGPSYNEQFF.

This clonotype showed up just a few times. V usage is TRBV20-1 and J usage is TRBJ1-5, with D possibly being TRBD1 (5 bases). V was cut by 1 base and J by 0 bases, with 19 bases left in between. The CDR3 length is 18 residues. Germline V lookup: CDR1 DFQATT, CDR2 SNEGSKA (reference sequence). This chain's CDR3 is CSARGAVWPGTSNQPQHF. The DNA for the CDR3 is TGCAGTGCTAGAGGGGCGGTCTGGCCGGGGACTAGCAATCAGCCCCAGCATTTT.

By share of the sample, this clonotype is medium-sized (0.01 to 0.1%). J is TRBJ1-6 and V is TRBV12-3 or TRBV12-4, with a weak D call TRBD1 (5 bases). Deletions cut 2 bases from V and 14 bases from J, with 13 bases between. This CDR3 has 13 amino acids. The CDR3: CASSLSGAEALHF. CDR3 DNA sequence: TGTGCCAGCAGTTTAAGTGGGGCCGAAGCCCTCCACTTT.

By share, this clonotype ranks as medium-sized (0.01 to 0.1%). The chain couples TRBV19 to TRBJ1-1; D gene uncertain. Germline-derived CDR1 and CDR2 are LNHDA and SQIVND (reference sequence). The germline V and J ends were trimmed by 3 bases and 2 bases, with 10 bases remaining between them. The CDR3 contains 14 residues. Here the CDR3 reads CASSIPSLNTEAFF. CDR3 DNA sequence: TGTGCCAGTAGTATTCCTTCGCTAAACACTGAAGCTTTCTTT. The full variable domain, rest sourced from reference TRBV19 and TRBJ1-1, is DGGITQSPKYLFRKEGQNVTLSCEQNLNHDAMYWYRQDPGQGLRLIYYSQIVNDFQKGDIAEGYSVSREKKESFPLTVTSAQKNPTAFYLCASSIPSLNTEAFFGQGTRLTVV.